These T cell receptor beta chains were read from a single sample in a study of siplizumab effects on memory and regulatory T cells. Only in-frame clones appear in the TCRdb table, and some are missing; sequencing was by immunoSEQ multiplex PCR. This table has about 120,000 clones, 90% to 95% appearing once. Sample: non-Treg CD4+ T cells sorted from blood. The receptors originated from a human donor in good health. CDR3s include the opening cysteine and the closing phenylalanine or tryptophan. Each record gives: V gene, D gene, clone size, J gene, CDR3 length, CDR3 protein, CDR3 DNA. A D gene is named only where the DNA matches it firmly. A row's size may be missing; if present it is once, few, many or a size class.

>TRBV6-5|NA|NA|TRBJ2-2|14
CASRRETNTGELFF
TGTGCCTCTCGGCGAGAAACGAACACCGGGGAGCTGTTTTTT
>TRBV14|NA|NA|TRBJ2-1|16
CASSRRSEISYNEQFF
TGTGCCAGCAGCCGACGCTCGGAAATATCCTACAATGAGCAGTTCTTC
>TRBV7-2|NA|NA|TRBJ2-3|15
CASSLDPPPRDTQYF
TGTGCCAGCAGCTTAGATCCGCCCCCGAGGGATACGCAGTATTTT
>TRBV5-1|NA|few|TRBJ1-2|15
CASSLDGSANYGYTF
TGCGCCAGCAGCTTGGATGGAAGCGCTAACTATGGCTACACCTTC
>TRBV30|NA|NA|TRBJ1-1|14
CACRPDRTNTEAFF
TGTGCCTGCCGGCCCGACCGAACGAACACTGAAGCTTTCTTT
>TRBV7-9|NA|once|TRBJ1-3|14
CASSPTGGGNTIYF
TGTGCCAGCAGCCCAACCGGGGGGGGAAACACCATATATTTT
>TRBV11-2|TRBD2|NA|TRBJ2-3|16
CASSSSGASGGREQYF
TGTGCCAGCAGCTCCAGCGGGGCTAGCGGGGGACGGGAGCAGTATTTT
>TRBV18|NA|few|TRBJ1-5|13
CASSPAEYQPQHF
TGTGCCAGCTCACCAGCGGAATATCAGCCCCAGCATTTT
>TRBV6-5|NA|NA|TRBJ2-7|14
CASSYSTAKYEQYF
TGTGCCAGCAGTTACTCGACAGCGAAATACGAGCAGTACTTC
>TRBV7-9|NA|NA|TRBJ2-7|19
CASSPLVYRGPRTAYEQYF
TGTGCCAGCAGCCCCTTAGTATATCGGGGACCGAGGACCGCCTACGAGCAGTACTTC
>TRBV5-1|NA|NA|TRBJ2-3|15
CASSVSGDLTDTQYF
TGCGCCAGCAGCGTTAGCGGAGACCTCACAGATACGCAGTATTTT
>TRBV10-3|NA|NA|TRBJ1-5|12
CAISEVDQPQHF
TGTGCCATCAGTGAGGTGGATCAGCCCCAGCATTTT
>TRBV7-8|TRBD2|NA|TRBJ2-3|15
CASSLRGGGGDTQYF
TGTGCCAGCAGCTTACGGGGCGGGGGGGGCGATACGCAGTATTTT
>TRBV9|TRBD1|NA|TRBJ2-3|15
CASSVQTGGQDTQYF
TGTGCCAGCAGCGTCCAGACAGGGGGGCAAGATACGCAGTATTTT
>TRBV2|NA|NA|TRBJ2-5|14
CASNPNGRRETQYF
TGTGCCAGCAATCCAAACGGCAGGCGGGAGACCCAGTACTTC
>TRBV29-1|NA|NA|TRBJ2-3|15
CSVASTGVSTDTQYF
TGCAGCGTTGCTAGTACGGGGGTGAGCACAGATACGCAGTATTTT
>TRBV6-1|NA|NA|TRBJ2-5|15
CASSTQLGGGETQYF
TGTGCCAGCAGTACCCAACTAGGCGGAGGGGAGACCCAGTACTTC
>TRBV14|NA|NA|TRBJ2-5|15
CASSPSGVQPETQYF
TGTGCCAGCAGCCCCTCGGGAGTGCAGCCGGAGACCCAGTACTTC
>TRBV10-3|TRBD2|NA|TRBJ2-7|14
CAIRGTSGTYEQYF
TGTGCCATCAGGGGGACTAGCGGAACCTACGAGCAGTACTTC
>TRBV18|NA|NA|TRBJ2-3|14
CASSPPYGRSTQYF
TGTGCCAGCTCACCACCTTACGGACGATCTACGCAGTATTTT
>TRBV6-1|TRBD2|NA|TRBJ2-2|14
CASREAGDTGELFF
TGTGCCAGCAGAGAGGCGGGGGACACCGGGGAGCTGTTTTTT
>TRBV4-2|NA|NA|TRBJ2-1|12
CASSRTAGEQFF
TGTGCCAGCAGCCGGACAGCGGGTGAGCAGTTCTTC
>TRBV5-5|NA|NA|TRBJ2-1|14
CASSLHDFYNEQFF
TGTGCCAGCAGCCTACACGACTTTTACAATGAGCAGTTCTTC
>TRBV18|NA|NA|TRBJ1-1|15
CASSPLPFRDTEAFF
TGTGCCAGCTCACCACTCCCGTTCAGGGACACTGAAGCTTTCTTT
>TRBV5-4|TRBD1|NA|TRBJ1-2|15
CASSLRGTGFDGYTF
TGTGCCAGCAGCTTGCGGGGGACAGGGTTCGATGGCTACACCTTC
>TRBV5-6|NA|NA|TRBJ2-1|15
CASSRTGSSYNEQFF
TGTGCCAGCAGCCGAACAGGGAGCTCCTACAATGAGCAGTTCTTC
>TRBV27|TRBD2|NA|TRBJ2-5|15
CASSLLAGDGKTQYF
TGTGCCAGCAGTTTACTAGCGGGAGACGGAAAGACCCAGTACTTC
>TRBV2|TRBD1|NA|TRBJ2-7|13
CASRPDRDYEQYF
TGTGCCAGCAGGCCGGACAGGGACTACGAGCAGTACTTC
>TRBV10-3|TRBD1|NA|TRBJ1-4|12
CATRDSNEKLFF
TGTGCCACCCGGGACAGTAATGAAAAACTGTTTTTT
>TRBV7-9|TRBD1|NA|TRBJ1-1|14
CASSKGQGDTEAFF
TGTGCCAGCAGTAAGGGACAGGGAGACACTGAAGCTTTCTTT
>TRBV7-8|NA|NA|TRBJ1-6|17
CASTQLHTGRGNSPLHF
TGTGCCAGCACCCAACTCCATACAGGGCGGGGTAATTCACCCCTCCACTTT